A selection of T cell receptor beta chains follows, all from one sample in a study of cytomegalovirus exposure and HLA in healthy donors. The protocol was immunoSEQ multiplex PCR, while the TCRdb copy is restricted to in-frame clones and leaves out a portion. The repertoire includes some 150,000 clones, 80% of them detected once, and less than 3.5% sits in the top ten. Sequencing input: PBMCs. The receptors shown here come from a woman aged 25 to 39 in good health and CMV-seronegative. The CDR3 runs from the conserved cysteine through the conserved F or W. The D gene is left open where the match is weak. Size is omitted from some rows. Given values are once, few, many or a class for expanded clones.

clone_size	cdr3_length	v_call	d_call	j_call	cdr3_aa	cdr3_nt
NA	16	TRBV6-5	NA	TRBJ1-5	CASSYAGRGLGQPQHF	TGTGCCAGCAGTTATGCGGGCAGGGGATTGGGTCAGCCCCAGCATTTT
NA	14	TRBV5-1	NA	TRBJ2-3	CASSSVEVTDTQYF	TGCGCCAGCAGCTCGGTTGAGGTTACAGATACGCAGTATTTT
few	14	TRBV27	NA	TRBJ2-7	CASQPDYGGREQYF	TGTGCCAGCCAACCTGATTACGGGGGTCGCGAGCAGTACTTC
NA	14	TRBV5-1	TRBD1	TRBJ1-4	CASSGGTGGEKLFF	TGCGCCAGCTCAGGCGGGACAGGGGGGGAAAAACTGTTTTTT
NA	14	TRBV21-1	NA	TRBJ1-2	CASSKLGVGYGYTF	TGTGCCAGCAGCAAGCTCGGGGTTGGGTATGGCTACACCTTC
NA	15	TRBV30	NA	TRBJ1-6	CAWSLSVSYNSPLHF	TGTGCCTGGAGCCTGTCTGTCTCCTATAATTCACCCCTCCACTTT
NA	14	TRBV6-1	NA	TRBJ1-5	CASSVDRPGVPQHF	TGTGCCAGCAGTGTAGACAGGCCCGGGGTGCCCCAGCATTTT
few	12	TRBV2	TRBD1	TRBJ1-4	CASRTGVEKLFF	TGTGCCAGCAGGACAGGGGTTGAAAAACTGTTTTTT
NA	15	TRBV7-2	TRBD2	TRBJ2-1	CASSLASGRAHEQFF	TGTGCCAGCAGCTTAGCTAGCGGGAGGGCGCATGAGCAGTTCTTC
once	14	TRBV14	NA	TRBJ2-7	CASSPQGNTDEQYF	TGTGCCAGCAGCCCCCAGGGGAATACTGACGAGCAGTACTTC
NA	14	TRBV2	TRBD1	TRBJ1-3	CASSPGGPRNTIYF	TGTGCCAGCAGCCCAGGGGGTCCCAGAAACACCATATATTTT
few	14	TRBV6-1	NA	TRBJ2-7	CASSDRARRYEQYF	TGTGCCAGCAGTGACAGGGCCCGCCGCTACGAGCAGTACTTC
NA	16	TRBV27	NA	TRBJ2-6	CATSDYESSGANVLTF	TGTGCCACCTCGGACTACGAGAGCTCTGGGGCCAACGTCCTGACTTTC
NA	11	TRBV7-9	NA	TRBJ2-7	CASSRSYEQYF	TGTGCCAGCTCCCGGAGCTACGAGCAGTACTTC
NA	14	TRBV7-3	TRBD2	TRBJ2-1	CASSLGGVSDEQFF	TGTGCCAGCAGCTTAGGGGGGGTAAGTGATGAGCAGTTCTTC
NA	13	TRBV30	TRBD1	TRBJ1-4	CAYTGGVDEKLFF	TGTGCCTACACAGGGGGCGTAGATGAAAAACTGTTTTTT
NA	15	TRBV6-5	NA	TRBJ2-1	CASRLLAGQNNEQFF	TGTGCCAGCAGGTTATTAGCGGGACAGAACAATGAGCAGTTCTTC
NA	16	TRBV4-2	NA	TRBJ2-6	CASSQGGGSGANVLTF	TGTGCCAGCAGCCAAGGAGGGGGTTCTGGGGCCAACGTCCTGACTTTC
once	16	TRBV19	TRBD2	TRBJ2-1	CASSNTGTSAYNEQFF	TGTGCCAGTAGTAACACCGGGACTAGCGCCTACAATGAGCAGTTCTTC
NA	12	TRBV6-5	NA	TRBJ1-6	CASSNINSPLHF	TGTGCCAGCAGCAACATAAATTCACCCCTCCACTTT
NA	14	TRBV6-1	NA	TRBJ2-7	CASSSLGTSYEQYF	TGTGCCAGCAGTTCTCTAGGGACAAGCTACGAGCAGTACTTC
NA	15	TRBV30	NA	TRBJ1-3	CAWSVRGVRRDTIYF	TGTGCCTGGAGTGTACGCGGCGTCCGCCGAGACACCATATATTTT
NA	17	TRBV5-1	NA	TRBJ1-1	CASSRGLSQRGTAEAFF	TGCGCCAGCTCTCGGGGCCTCTCCCAGCGGGGCACCGCTGAAGCTTTCTTT
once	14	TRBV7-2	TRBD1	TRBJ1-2	CASSYPQGATGYTF	TGTGCCAGCAGTTACCCACAGGGGGCGACCGGCTACACCTTC
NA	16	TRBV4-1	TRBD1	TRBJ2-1	CASSQGRTGNYNEQFF	TGCGCCAGCAGCCAAGGACGGACAGGGAACTACAATGAGCAGTTCTTC
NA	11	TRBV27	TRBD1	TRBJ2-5	CASSAGTVQYF	TGTGCCAGCAGCGCCGGGACAGTGCAGTACTTC
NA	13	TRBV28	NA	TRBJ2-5	CASSLGRRETQYF	TGTGCCAGCAGTTTAGGCAGGCGGGAGACCCAGTACTTC
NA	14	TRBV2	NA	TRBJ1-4	CASSPQGRAEKLFF	TGTGCCAGCAGCCCTCAGGGAAGGGCTGAAAAACTGTTTTTT
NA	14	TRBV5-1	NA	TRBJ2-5	CASSPGRQWETQYF	TGCGCCAGCAGCCCGGGAAGACAATGGGAGACCCAGTACTTC
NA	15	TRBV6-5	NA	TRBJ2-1	CASSYRGAHYNEQFF	TGTGCCAGCAGTTACCGGGGGGCTCACTACAATGAGCAGTTCTTC
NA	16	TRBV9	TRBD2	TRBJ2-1	CASSVSSGGALNEQFF	TGTGCCAGCAGCGTCTCCAGCGGGGGGGCCTTGAATGAGCAGTTCTTC
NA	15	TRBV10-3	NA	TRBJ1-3	CAISESGESGNTIYF	TGTGCCATCAGTGAGTCTGGAGAGTCTGGAAACACCATATATTTT
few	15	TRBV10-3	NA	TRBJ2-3	CAIRDITGGTDTQYF	TGTGCCATCAGAGATATCACGGGAGGCACAGATACGCAGTATTTT
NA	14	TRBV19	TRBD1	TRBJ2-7	CASSMGTGAYEQYF	TGTGCCAGTAGTATGGGGACAGGAGCCTACGAGCAGTACTTC
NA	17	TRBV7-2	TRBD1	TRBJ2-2	CASSRDRGFANTGELFF	TGTGCCAGCAGCCGGGACAGGGGGTTCGCGAACACCGGGGAGCTGTTTTTT
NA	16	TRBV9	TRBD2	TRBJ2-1	CASSAEDSGRHNEQFF	TGTGCCAGCAGCGCCGAGGATAGCGGGAGGCACAATGAGCAGTTCTTC
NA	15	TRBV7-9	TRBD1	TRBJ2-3	CASSRGQGEWDTQYF	TGTGCCAGCAGCCGCGGACAGGGCGAGTGGGATACGCAGTATTTT
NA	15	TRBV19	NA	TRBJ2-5	CASSIGRGRQETQYF	TGTGCCAGTAGTATAGGGAGGGGCCGCCAAGAGACCCAGTACTTC
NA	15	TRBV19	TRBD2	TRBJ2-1	CASSIGTSGYNEQFF	TGTGCCAGTAGTATCGGGACTAGCGGCTACAATGAGCAGTTCTTC
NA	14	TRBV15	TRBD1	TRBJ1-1	CATSSRGQDTEAFF	TGTGCCACCAGCAGCAGGGGGCAGGACACTGAAGCTTTCTTT
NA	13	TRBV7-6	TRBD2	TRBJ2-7	CASSLTSGYEQYF	TGTGCCAGCAGCTTAACTAGCGGTTACGAGCAGTACTTC
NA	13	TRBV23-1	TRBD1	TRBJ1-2	CASSQSGGKGYTF	TGCGCCAGCAGTCAATCAGGGGGCAAGGGCTACACCTTC
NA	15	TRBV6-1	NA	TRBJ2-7	CASSEGGVYVYEQYF	TGTGCCAGCAGTGAAGGGGGGGTATACGTCTACGAGCAGTACTTC
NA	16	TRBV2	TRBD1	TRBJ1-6	CASGGQASSYNSPLHF	TGTGCCAGCGGTGGACAGGCTAGCTCCTATAATTCACCCCTCCACTTT
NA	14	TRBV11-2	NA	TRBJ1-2	CASSGSGGNYGYTF	TGTGCCAGCAGCGGATCGGGGGGTAACTATGGCTACACCTTC
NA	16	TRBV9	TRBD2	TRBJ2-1	CASSGLAGGSYNEQFF	TGTGCCAGCAGCGGCCTAGCGGGAGGGTCCTACAATGAGCAGTTCTTC
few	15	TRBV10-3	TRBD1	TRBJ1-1	CAISESLWDSTEAFF	TGTGCCATCAGTGAGTCGCTGTGGGACAGCACTGAAGCTTTCTTT
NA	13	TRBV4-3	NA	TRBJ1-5	CASSQDQYQPQHF	TGCGCCAGCAGCCAAGATCAGTATCAGCCCCAGCATTTT
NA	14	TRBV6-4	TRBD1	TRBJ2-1	CASSERAGGNEQFF	TGTGCCAGCAGTGAAAGGGCAGGGGGCAATGAGCAGTTCTTC
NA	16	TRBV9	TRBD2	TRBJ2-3	CASSVDLAGRGGTQYF	TGTGCCAGCAGCGTAGACCTAGCGGGGCGAGGTGGTACGCAGTATTTT
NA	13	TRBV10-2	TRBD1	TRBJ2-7	CASSAGTAYEQYF	TGCGCCAGCAGTGCCGGGACAGCCTACGAGCAGTACTTC
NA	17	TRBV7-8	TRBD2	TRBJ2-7	CASSFSGVAGLWYEQYF	TGTGCCAGCAGCTTCTCCGGGGTAGCGGGGCTGTGGTACGAGCAGTACTTC
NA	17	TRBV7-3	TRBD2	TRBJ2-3	CASSFKGLAGGGDTQYF	TGTGCCAGCAGCTTCAAGGGACTAGCGGGAGGAGGGGATACGCAGTATTTT